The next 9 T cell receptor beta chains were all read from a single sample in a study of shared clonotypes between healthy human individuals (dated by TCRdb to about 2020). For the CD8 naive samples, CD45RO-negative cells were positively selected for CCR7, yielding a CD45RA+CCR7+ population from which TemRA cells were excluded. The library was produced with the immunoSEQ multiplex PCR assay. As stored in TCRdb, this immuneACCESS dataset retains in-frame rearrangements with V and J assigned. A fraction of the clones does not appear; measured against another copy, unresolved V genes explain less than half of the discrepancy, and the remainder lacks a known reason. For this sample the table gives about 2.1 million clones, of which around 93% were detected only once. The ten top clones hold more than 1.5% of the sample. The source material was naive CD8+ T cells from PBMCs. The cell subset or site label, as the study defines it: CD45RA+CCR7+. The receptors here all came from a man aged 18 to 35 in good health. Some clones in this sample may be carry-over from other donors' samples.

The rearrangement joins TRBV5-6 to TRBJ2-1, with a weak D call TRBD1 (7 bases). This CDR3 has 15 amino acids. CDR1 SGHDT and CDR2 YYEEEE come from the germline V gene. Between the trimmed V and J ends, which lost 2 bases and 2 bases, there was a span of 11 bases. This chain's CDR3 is CASSFPRGAYNEQFF. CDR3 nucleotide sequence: TGTGCCAGCAGCTTTCCCAGGGGGGCCTACAATGAGCAGTTCTTC.

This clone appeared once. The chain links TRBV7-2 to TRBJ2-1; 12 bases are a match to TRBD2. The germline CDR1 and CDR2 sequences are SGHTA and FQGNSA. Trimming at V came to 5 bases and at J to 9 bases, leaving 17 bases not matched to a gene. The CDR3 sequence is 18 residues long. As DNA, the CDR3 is TGTGCCAGCAGCCTCTCCCTACTGCTAGCGGGAGGGCCGCGTGAGCAGTTCTTC. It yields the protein CASSLSLLLAGGPREQFF.

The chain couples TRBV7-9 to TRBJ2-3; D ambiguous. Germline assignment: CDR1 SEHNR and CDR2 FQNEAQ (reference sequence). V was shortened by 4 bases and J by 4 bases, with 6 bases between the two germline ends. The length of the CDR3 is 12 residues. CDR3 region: CASSSDSDTQYF. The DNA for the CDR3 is TGTGCCAGCAGCTCAGATTCAGATACGCAGTATTTT.

In nucleotides, the CDR3 is TGTGCCAGCAGTTTTAGCGTCGGAACAAGGAATGAGCAGTTCTTC. Its protein is CASSFSVGTRNEQFF. V is TRBV27 and J is TRBJ2-1; tentative D call: TRBD2 (5 bases). V lost 3 bases to trimming and J lost 7 bases, with 16 bases between them. CDR3 length equals 15 residues. From germline, CDR1 is MNHEY and CDR2 SMNVEV (reference sequence).

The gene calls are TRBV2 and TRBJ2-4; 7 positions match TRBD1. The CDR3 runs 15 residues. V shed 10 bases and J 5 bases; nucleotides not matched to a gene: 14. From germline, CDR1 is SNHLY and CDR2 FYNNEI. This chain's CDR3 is CATKSKTGFENIQYF. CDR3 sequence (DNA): TGTGCCACTAAGTCCAAGACAGGGTTCGAAAACATTCAGTACTTC.

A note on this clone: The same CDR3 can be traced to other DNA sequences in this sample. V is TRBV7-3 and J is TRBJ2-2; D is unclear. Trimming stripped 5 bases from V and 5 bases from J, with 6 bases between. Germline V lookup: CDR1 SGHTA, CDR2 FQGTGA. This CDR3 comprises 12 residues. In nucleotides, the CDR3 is TGTGCCAGCAGCCTCCTTACCGGGGAGCTGTTTTTT. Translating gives CASSLLTGELFF.

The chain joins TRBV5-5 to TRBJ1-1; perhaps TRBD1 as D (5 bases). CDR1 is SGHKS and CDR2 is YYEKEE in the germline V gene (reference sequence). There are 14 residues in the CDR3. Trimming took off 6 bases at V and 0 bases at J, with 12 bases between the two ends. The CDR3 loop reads CASNRLMVNTEAFF. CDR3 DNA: TGTGCCAGCAACAGGTTGATGGTGAACACTGAAGCTTTCTTT.

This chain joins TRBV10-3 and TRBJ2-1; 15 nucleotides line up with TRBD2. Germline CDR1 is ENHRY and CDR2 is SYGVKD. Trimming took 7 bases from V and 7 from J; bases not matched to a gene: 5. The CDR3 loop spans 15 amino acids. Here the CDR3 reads CAITQGTSGRNEQFF. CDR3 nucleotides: TGTGCCATCACCCAAGGGACTAGCGGGAGGAATGAGCAGTTCTTC.

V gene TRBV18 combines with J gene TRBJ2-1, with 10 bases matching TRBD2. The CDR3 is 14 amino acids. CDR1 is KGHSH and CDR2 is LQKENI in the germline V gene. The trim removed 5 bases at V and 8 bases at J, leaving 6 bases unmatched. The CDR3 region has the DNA TGTGCCAGCTCATCTAGCGGGAGTCTTGATGAGCAGTTCTTC. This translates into CASSSSGSLDEQFF.